This T cell receptor (beta chain) was found in a study of cytomegalovirus exposure and HLA in healthy donors. The CDR3 totals 13 residues. V shed 7 bases and J shed 0 bases, with 10 bases lying between them. From germline, CDR1 is SGHRS and CDR2 YFSETQ. This clone came up a few times. Its antigen is unidentified. Study findings and constraints: A later analysis found common viral pathogens apparently linked to several of the most significant clusters. A few CMV-associated chains proved CMV antigen-specific in vitro.

With 60 Vbeta and 13 Jbeta primers, the PCR was carried out. Profiling relied on immunoSEQ multiplex PCR, and the TCRdb table lists in-frame clones only, not all of them. The sample shows 55,000 to 70,000 clones, roughly four fifths of them seen only once. The sequenced sample was PBMCs. The V and J genes are TRBV5-1 and TRBJ1-2, with D perhaps TRBD1 (6 bases). The TCR originated in a human donor in good health. For the CDR3, the DNA is TGCGCCAGCGGGGGGGCATCTAACTATGGCTACACCTTC. It specifies CASGGASNYGYTF.